This TCR beta chain was retrieved from a study of blood T cell repertoires in COVID-19. In the study's own analysis: Estimated nucleated cell counts came from reference gene primer amplification. Generated by immunoSEQ multiplex PCR, the TCRdb table keeps only in-frame clones and is missing some. That table supplies the V and J calls and clone size; D and trimming were determined from the DNA. The table records roughly 100,000 clones, over 70% of them present only once. This CDR3 region has 14 residues. The germline V and J ends were trimmed by 6 bases and 5 bases, with 17 bases remaining between them. CDR1 and CDR2 from the germline V gene are SGDLS and YYNGEE.

V usage is TRBV9 and J usage is TRBJ2-5; possibly TRBD2 for D (5 bases). The sample consisted of peripheral blood. The TCR was taken from a human donor with acute or convalescent COVID-19. The donor label of this sample is uncertain. CDR3 residues: CASTPGTLGETQYF. CDR3 coding DNA: TGTGCCAGCACCCCGGGAACCTTGGGGGAGACCCAGTACTTC.